Here is one T cell receptor (beta chain) with its context. Its antigen is unidentified. Naive CD8 cells lacked CD45RO and underwent positive selection for CCR7, leaving out terminally differentiated effector memory CD45RA+ cells. All participating donors were Caucasian adults from Nashville, Tennessee. The data stem from a study of shared clonotypes between healthy human individuals. Study information: A donor's plate count was three for CD4 naive and three for CD4 memory; CD8 naive had two and CD8 memory one. Points from the study as a whole: Naive subsets tended to show greater estimated richness than memory subsets.

This CDR3 spans 13 amino acids. V was clipped by 3 bases and J by 7 bases; unmatched bases: 5. The germline V gene encodes CDR1 MNHEY and CDR2 SVGAGI. Original analysis: Sequence data from immunoSEQ were junction-only and lacked quality scores; consequently, filtering differed. Here immunoSEQ multiplex PCR was the method, and the copy in TCRdb shows in-frame clones only, minus some. V, J and clone size are taken as reported in that table, and D and trimming were inferred from the DNA itself. The sample lists some 2 million clones; approximately 94% were seen once. This chain connects TRBV6-5 to TRBJ1-1, with 7 bases aligning to TRBD1. The receptor was isolated from a man between 18 and 35 years old in good health. Source material: naive CD8+ T cells sorted from blood. CDR3 coding DNA: TGTGCCAGCAGTTATCAGGGGGTTGATGAAGCTTTCTTT. Its translation is CASSYQGVDEAFF.